The 30 T cell receptor beta chains reported below all come from one sample, sequenced in a study of blood T cell repertoires in COVID-19. TCRdb's table, derived via immunoSEQ multiplex PCR, lists solely in-frame clones and lacks some. This sample carries under 200,000 clones, about 85% of them seen once, and the ten largest clones take under 25%. Sequenced: peripheral blood. The receptors shown here come from a man between 60 and 75 years old with active or convalescent COVID-19.

The chain combines TRBV19 with TRBJ2-1, with TRBD2 identical over 9 bases. The V segment lost 2 bases and the J segment 7 bases; nucleotides outside the gene matches: 6. Looked up from germline, CDR1 is LNHDA and CDR2 is SQIVND (reference sequence). The CDR3 runs to 15 residues. The CDR3 region is CASSIWGLASNEQFF. CDR3 nucleotide sequence: TGTGCCAGTAGTATATGGGGACTAGCTAGTAATGAGCAGTTCTTC. The full variable domain, with the rest looked up from reference TRBV19 and TRBJ2-1, is DGGITQSPKYLFRKEGQNVTLSCEQNLNHDAMYWYRQDPGQGLRLIYYSQIVNDFQKGDIAEGYSVSREKKESFPLTVTSAQKNPTAFYLCASSIWGLASNEQFFGPGTRLTVL.

The chain has TRBV11-2 and TRBJ2-2; TRBD2 matches 9 bases. CDR1 and CDR2 from the germline V gene are SGHAT and FQNNGV. The CDR3 has 18 residues. The ends lost 3 bases at V and 1 base at J; junction bases unmatched: 9. This CDR3 reads CASSFRASSGVNTGELFF. DNA of the CDR3: TGTGCCAGCAGCTTTCGAGCCTCTAGCGGGGTGAACACCGGGGAGCTGTTTTTT.

The V call is TRBV7-8, the J call TRBJ2-1, with a tentative D call TRBD2 (6 bases). V was cut by 3 bases and J by 4 bases, with 10 bases left in between. Germline V gene lookup returns CDR1 SGHVS and CDR2 FQNEAQ. There are 14 residues in the CDR3. CDR3 sequence reads: CASSLGLSYNEQFF. The CDR3 DNA reads TGTGCCAGCAGCTTGGGACTCTCTTACAATGAGCAGTTCTTC.

There are a few counts of this clone. The rearrangement uses TRBV5-4 and TRBJ1-2; TRBD1 is a possible D gene (5 bases). The CDR3 loop spans 12 amino acids. The germline V gene encodes CDR1 SGHNT and CDR2 YYREEE (reference sequence). Trimming left V 5 bases short and J 5 bases short, with 10 bases between. For the CDR3, the DNA is TGTGCCAGCAGATTACAGGAATATGGCTACACCTTC. Protein product: CASRLQEYGYTF.

J is TRBJ2-7 and V is TRBV2; unclear D gene. Trimming stripped 2 bases from V and 1 base from J, with 9 bases between. The CDR3 sequence is 14 residues long. Germline CDR1 is SNHLY and CDR2 is FYNNEI. The CDR3 DNA reads TGTGCCAGCAGTGAACGACATCGATCCTACGAGCAGTACTTC. The encoded protein is CASSERHRSYEQYF.

The rearrangement joins TRBV24-1 to TRBJ1-2, with 9 bases that match TRBD1. Germline V gene data show CDR1 as KGHDR and CDR2 as SFDVKD. With 2 bases clipped from V and 7 bases from J, the junction kept 10 bases outside the gene matches. The CDR3 is 16 amino acids. The CDR3 DNA reads as TGTGCCACCAGTGATTCGACTGAACAGGGGGCGCGTGGCTACACCTTC. Translating it yields CATSDSTEQGARGYTF.

This chain links TRBV11-1 with TRBJ2-3; no clear D. Deletions cut 2 bases from V and 4 bases from J, with 4 bases between. This CDR3 region has 12 residues. Germline V lookup: CDR1 SGHAT, CDR2 FQDESV (reference sequence). Written as DNA, the CDR3 is TGTGCCAGCAGCTTACGAGCAGATACGCAGTATTTT. Amino acid sequence: CASSLRADTQYF. Together with reference TRBV11-1 and TRBJ2-3, the CDR3 gives the full variable domain: EAEVAQSPRYKITEKSQAVAFWCDPISGHATLYWYRQILGQGPELLVQFQDESVVDDSQLPKDRFSAERLKGVDSTLKIQPAELGDSAMYLCASSLRADTQYFGPGTRLTVL.

The chain is built from TRBV11-3 and TRBJ2-1; 7 bases agree with TRBD2. Unmatched junction bases numbered 1, after V lost 0 bases and J lost 5 bases. The CDR3 runs 14 residues. Looked up from germline, CDR1 is SGHNT and CDR2 is YENEEA. CDR3 loop: CASSLDGGDNEQFF. CDR3 sequence (DNA): TGTGCCAGCAGCTTAGATGGGGGGGACAATGAGCAGTTCTTC.

The rearrangement uses TRBV9 and TRBJ1-5; D not certain. Trimming pared 4 bases from V and 9 bases from J, leaving 14 bases between. Germline V gene data show CDR1 as SGDLS and CDR2 as YYNGEE. CDR3 length: 13 amino acids. The CDR3 sequence is CASSSPSGGPQHF. CDR3 DNA: TGTGCCAGCAGCTCCCCCTCGGGAGGGCCCCAGCATTTT.

This chain uses TRBV3-1 (or the pseudogene TRBV3-2) with TRBJ1-6; 8 bases are a match to TRBD1. Trimming at V came to 4 bases and at J to 4 bases, leaving 9 bases not matched to a gene. In germline, CDR1 is LGHDT, CDR2 YNNKEL (reference sequence). CDR3 length: 17 residues. The CDR3 sequence: CASSPRDRFLYNSPLHF. CDR3 bases: TGTGCCAGCAGCCCCCGGGACAGGTTTTTATATAATTCACCCCTCCACTTT.

The count of this clone is one. The chain is built from TRBV30 and TRBJ1-1, with TRBD1 as a possible D gene (6 bases). V was trimmed by 5 bases and J by 0 bases, leaving 10 bases between them. The CDR3 runs to 13 residues. Germline V gives CDR1 GTSNPN, CDR2 SVGIG (reference sequence). In nucleotides, the CDR3 is TGTGCCTGGGACAGGACGATGAACACTGAAGCTTTCTTT. The encoded protein is CAWDRTMNTEAFF.

The chain joins TRBV6-2 or TRBV6-3 to TRBJ2-7; 7 bases are shared with TRBD1. The V gene's germline CDR1 is MNHEY and CDR2 SVGEGT. Unmatched junction bases numbered 8, after V lost 3 bases and J lost 3 bases. This CDR3 contains 15 residues. The CDR3: CASSYRLGGLYEQYF. The CDR3 DNA reads TGTGCCAGCAGTTATCGGTTAGGGGGCCTCTACGAGCAGTACTTC.

This chain connects TRBV7-9 to TRBJ2-5; D possibly corresponds to TRBD1 (6 bases). This CDR3 has 16 amino acids. CDR1 is SEHNR and CDR2 is FQNEAQ in the germline V gene (reference sequence). Trimming took 2 bases from V and 5 from J, leaving 18 bases between them. For the CDR3, the DNA is TGTGCCAGCAGCTTAAATGTCGCCGGACAGACGGAGACCCAGTACTTC. This translates into CASSLNVAGQTETQYF.

This chain joins TRBV4-1 and TRBJ2-7, with TRBD1 matching 7 bases. With 0 bases clipped from V and 1 base from J, the junction kept 0 bases outside the gene matches. Germline V gene data show CDR1 as MGHRA and CDR2 as YSYEKL. The CDR3 covers 14 residues. The CDR3 DNA reads as TGCGCCAGCAGCCAAGAGGACAGGTCCTACGAGCAGTACTTC. Translated: CASSQEDRSYEQYF.

The chain is built from TRBV5-5 and TRBJ2-5, with D possibly being TRBD1 (5 bases). The CDR3 is 14 amino acids. V was shortened by 0 bases and J by 5 bases, with 11 bases between the two germline ends. The germline gives CDR1 SGHKS, CDR2 YYEKEE (reference sequence). In DNA, the CDR3 is TGTGCCAGCAGCTTGGCTGCGACAGCGGAGACCCAGTACTTC. Its translation is CASSLAATAETQYF.

The chain uses TRBV21-1 and TRBJ1-5. TRBV21-1 is reported as a pseudogene. The CDR3 is 11 residues long. The CDR3 coding sequence is TGTGGTAGGAGTGTTGATCAGCCCCAGCATTTT. Translated: CGRSVDQPQHF.

The table lists this clone with many counts. V and J are TRBV19 and TRBJ2-5; 11 positions agree with TRBD2. V shed 3 bases and J 3 bases; nucleotides not matched to a gene: 0. The CDR3 extends over 14 amino acids. Germline lookup yields CDR1 LNHDA and CDR2 SQIVND (reference sequence). The CDR3 loop is CASSMTSGEETQYF. The CDR3 DNA is TGTGCCAGTAGTATGACTAGCGGGGAAGAGACCCAGTACTTC.

The V call is TRBV5-1, the J call TRBJ1-2, with 10 nucleotides matching TRBD1. After removal of 4 bases from V and 0 bases from J, the junction contained 3 bases not matched to a gene. The CDR3 has 15 amino acids. Per the germline V gene, CDR1 is SGHRS and CDR2 is YFSETQ. The CDR3 is CASSRGTGANYGYTF. CDR3 DNA: TGCGCCAGCAGCCGCGGGACAGGGGCTAACTATGGCTACACCTTC. Based on the CDR3 plus reference TRBV5-1 and TRBJ1-2, the full variable domain is KAGVTQTPRYLIKTRGQQVTLSCSPISGHRSVSWYQQTPGQGLQFLFEYFSETQRNKGNFPGRFSGRQFSNSRSEMNVSTLELGDSALYLCASSRGTGANYGYTFGSGTRLTVV.

This chain joins TRBV12-3 or TRBV12-4 and TRBJ2-3, with 7 bases matching TRBD2. The junction had 8 bases not matched to a gene; V was cut back by 8 bases and J by 6 bases. The CDR3 spans 13 residues. In nucleotides, the CDR3 is TGTGCCAGCGGATGGACTAGTACGGATACGCAGTATTTT. Translating gives CASGWTSTDTQYF.

The rearrangement joins TRBV30 to TRBJ2-5; TRBD1 matches at 7 bases. The V gene's germline CDR1 is GTSNPN and CDR2 SVGIG (reference sequence). The CDR3 runs to 13 residues. V shed 5 bases and J 7 bases; nucleotides not matched to a gene: 10. CDR3 sequence reads: CAWGYNRGGTQYF. The CDR3 DNA is TGTGCCTGGGGTTACAACAGGGGTGGGACCCAGTACTTC.

With respect to this clone: A read error may produce the germline difference seen at one junction end. This CDR3 is also generated by other DNA sequences in the sample. The CDR3 nucleotides read TGTGCCAGCAGGGAAGGAGGCCGAGAGACCCAGTACTTC. Its translation: CASREGGRETQYF. The chain is built from TRBV2 and TRBJ2-5, with D perhaps matching TRBD2 (5 bases). Looked up from germline, CDR1 is SNHLY and CDR2 is FYNNEI. The CDR3 sequence is 13 residues long. Using reference TRBV2 and TRBJ2-5 for the parts outside the CDR3, the full variable domain is EPEVTQTPSHQVTQMGQEVILRCVPISNHLYFYWYRQILGQKVEFLVSFYNNEISEKSEIFDDQFSVERPDGSNFTLKIRSTKLEDSAMYFCASREGGRETQYFGPGTRLLVL.

The CDR3 is CASSLGGTGDYGYTF. In nucleotides, the CDR3 is TGCGCCAGCAGCTTGGGGGGGACAGGAGACTATGGCTACACCTTC. The V gene is TRBV5-1, the J gene TRBJ1-2, with 8 bases identical to TRBD1. Unmatched junction bases numbered 4, after V lost 0 bases and J lost 3 bases. This CDR3 is built from 15 residues. Germline V gene sequence: CDR1 SGHRS, CDR2 YFSETQ.

V is TRBV7-2 and J is TRBJ1-2; a weak D match, TRBD1 (5 bases). The V and J ends lost 3 bases and 0 bases respectively, with 11 bases between them. CDR3 length: 15 residues. In germline, CDR1 is SGHTA, CDR2 FQGNSA. In DNA, the CDR3 is TGTGCCAGCAGCTTGGACATGAGAGCTAACTATGGCTACACCTTC. It specifies CASSLDMRANYGYTF.

The chain links TRBV6-5 to TRBJ2-7; 8 bases map to TRBD2. This CDR3 contains 15 residues. CDR1 and CDR2 (germline): MNHEY, SVGAGI. J was trimmed by 2 bases and V by 5 bases; bases with no gene match: 8. DNA for the CDR3: TGTGCCAGCAGTCCCGGGGCGGGGGGTACCTACGAGCAGTACTTC. Translating it yields CASSPGAGGTYEQYF.

J is TRBJ2-2 and V is TRBV19; TRBD1 matches at 7 bases. The CDR3 is 15 residues long. V shed 7 bases and J 1 base; nucleotides not matched to a gene: 6. The germline V gene has CDR1 LNHDA and CDR2 SQIVND (reference sequence). CDR3 nucleotides: TGTGCCAGTATGAAACAGGGGCTGAACACCGGGGAGCTGTTTTTT. Translated, it gives CASMKQGLNTGELFF.

CDR3 loop: CASSSDSAYNSPLHF. CDR3 nucleotide sequence: TGCGCCAGCAGCTCCGACAGCGCCTATAATTCACCCCTCCACTTT. The chain uses TRBV5-1 and TRBJ1-6; TRBD1 is a possible D gene (5 bases). V was clipped by 3 bases and J by 2 bases, with 9 bases between them. CDR1 SGHRS and CDR2 YFSETQ come from the germline V gene. The CDR3 runs to 15 residues.

The chain carries TRBV30 and TRBJ1-3, with 7 bases matching TRBD1. This CDR3 has 16 amino acids. The trim removed 2 bases at V and 0 bases at J, leaving 7 bases unmatched. Germline CDR1 is GTSNPN and CDR2 is SVGIG (reference sequence). CDR3: CAWSLRTGTSGNTIYF. CDR3 sequence (DNA): TGTGCCTGGAGTCTACGGACAGGCACCTCTGGAAACACCATATATTTT. The complete variable domain, with remaining parts taken from reference TRBV30 and TRBJ1-3, reads SQTIHQWPATLVQPVGSPLSLECTVEGTSNPNLYWYRQAAGRGLQLLFYSVGIGQISSEVPQNLSASRPQDRQFILSSKKLLLSDSGFYLCAWSLRTGTSGNTIYFGEGSWLTVV.

The J gene is TRBJ2-2, the V gene TRBV7-7, with D possibly matching TRBD2 (5 bases). V lost 4 bases and J 5 bases, leaving 8 bases between the germline ends. CDR3 length: 13 amino acids. The germline gives CDR1 SSHAT, CDR2 FNYEAQ (reference sequence). The CDR3 DNA sequence: TGTGCCAGCAGCTCCGGGATAACCGGGGAGCTGTTTTTT. It codes for CASSSGITGELFF. The full variable domain, in which reference TRBV7-7 and TRBJ2-2 provide the parts outside the CDR3, is GAGVSQSPRYKVTKRGQDVTLRCDPISSHATLYWYQQALGQGPEFLTYFNYEAQPDKSGLPSDRFSAERPEGSISTLTIQRTEQRDSAMYRCASSSGITGELFFGEGSRLTVL.

This clone was observed a single time. The chain joins TRBV4-1 to TRBJ2-2; 9 bases are a match to TRBD2. This CDR3 region has 18 residues. The germline CDR1 and CDR2 sequences are MGHRA and YSYEKL. V shed 4 bases, J shed 6 bases, and the junction held 15 bases outside the gene matches. For the CDR3, the DNA is TGCGCCAGCAGCCCCTCCGTCACCCTAGCGGGGACCTCCGGGGAGCTGTTTTTT. Protein sequence: CASSPSVTLAGTSGELFF.

V usage is TRBV3-1 (or the pseudogene TRBV3-2) and J usage is TRBJ2-6, with TRBD1 matching 8 bases. V shed 4 bases and J 4 bases; nucleotides not matched to a gene: 9. This CDR3 has 17 residues. CDR1 and CDR2 from the germline V gene are LGHDT and YNNKEL (reference sequence). The DNA of the CDR3 is TGTGCCAGCAGCCGGTCGGACAGGGCGGGAGGGGCCAACGTCCTGACTTTC. It specifies CASSRSDRAGGANVLTF.